The 14 T cell receptor beta chains in this list originate from one sample, sequenced in a study of blood T cell repertoires in COVID-19. Sequencing was performed with immunoSEQ multiplex PCR; in TCRdb, only in-frame clones are kept and a portion is missing. Among approximately 250,000 clones listed, around 83% were seen once. The sample taken for sequencing was peripheral blood. The receptors shown here come from a woman aged 45-59 years with acute or convalescent COVID-19.

The rearrangement links TRBV12-3 or TRBV12-4 to TRBJ1-2; 9 nucleotides line up with TRBD1. This CDR3 spans 13 amino acids. The V and J ends lost 6 bases and 9 bases, in that order; junction bases with no gene match: 8. The CDR3 DNA reads as TGTGCCAGCAGGGGGACAGGGAGGTCGAGCTACACCTTC. The encoded protein is CASRGTGRSSYTF.

In this sample, this clone turned up a few times. This sample includes further DNA sequences coding for the same CDR3. The rearrangement uses TRBV10-2 and TRBJ2-1, with D possibly matching TRBD2 (5 bases). Trimming stripped 2 bases from V and 4 bases from J, with 6 bases between. The CDR3 is 13 residues long. The germline CDR1 and CDR2 sequences are WSHSY and SAAADI. The DNA of the CDR3 is TGCGCCAGCAGTGAGCGGGGATACAATGAGCAGTTCTTC. The encoded protein is CASSERGYNEQFF.

This clone was seen a handful of times. The chain recombines TRBV7-6 with TRBJ2-7; 7 bases match TRBD2. Looked up from germline, CDR1 is SGHVS and CDR2 is FNYEAQ. V lost 5 bases and J lost 5; bases outside the gene matches: 12. The CDR3 is made up of 15 amino acids. DNA of the CDR3: TGTGCCAGCAGCGCAGGAGGACTAGTCACCCACGAGCAGTACTTC. This sequence encodes CASSAGGLVTHEQYF.

The V and J genes are TRBV4-3 and TRBJ2-3; 13 nucleotides line up with TRBD2. J was trimmed by 1 base and V by 4 bases; bases with no gene match: 2. There are 16 residues in the CDR3. Germline loops: CDR1 LGHNA, CDR2 YSLEER. The CDR3: CASSLGTSGGTDTQYF. The CDR3 DNA sequence: TGCGCCAGCAGCCTCGGGACTAGCGGGGGCACAGATACGCAGTATTTT.

This chain uses TRBV7-3 with TRBJ2-3, with D maybe TRBD2 (6 bases). This CDR3 spans 15 amino acids. Trimming shortened V by 5 bases and J by 4 bases, and 16 bases separated the two germline ends. Germline CDR1 and CDR2: SGHTA and FQGTGA. Here the CDR3 reads CASSPLEGYSDTQYF. CDR3 DNA: TGTGCCAGCAGCCCGCTGGAGGGGTACTCAGATACGCAGTATTTT.

This clone was seen a handful of times. Other DNA sequences of this sample code for an identical CDR3. This sequence joins TRBV12-3 or TRBV12-4 and TRBJ1-1; D is unresolved. The ends were cut back, 3 bases at V and 4 bases at J, with 6 bases in the middle. CDR3 length: 12 amino acids. Written as DNA, the CDR3 is TGTGCCAGCAGTTTCGGTGGCACTGAAGCTTTCTTT. The encoded protein is CASSFGGTEAFF.

The V call is TRBV19, the J call TRBJ2-7; 9 bases map to TRBD1. The CDR3 is 16 residues long. The germline CDR1 and CDR2 sequences are LNHDA and SQIVND (reference sequence). Trimming removed 0 bases from V and 7 bases from J; junction bases left unmatched: 10. The CDR3 nucleotides are TGTGCCAGTAGTATAGACGGACAGGGGTTACTGTATGAGCAGTACTTC. Translating gives CASSIDGQGLLYEQYF.

The chain joins TRBV19 to TRBJ1-5, with a possible D match to TRBD1 (6 bases). This CDR3 is built from 14 residues. Trimming removed 10 bases at V and 6 bases at J, with 19 bases between. Germline V gene data show CDR1 as LNHDA and CDR2 as SQIVND (reference sequence). Written as DNA, the CDR3 is TGTGCCACCGCCCCGGGGGGCGAGGGTCAGCCCCAGCATTTT. Its translation is CATAPGGEGQPQHF.

The rearrangement links TRBV19 to TRBJ1-1; D not resolved. Germline V CDR1 and CDR2: LNHDA, SQIVND (reference sequence). The CDR3 has 17 amino acids. Trimming removed 4 bases at V and 0 bases at J, with 18 bases between. The CDR3 is CASSSDITAGLNTEAFF. The CDR3 DNA reads TGTGCCAGTAGTAGCGACATCACCGCGGGTTTGAACACTGAAGCTTTCTTT.

The chain is built from TRBV9 and TRBJ1-1, with 7 bases that match TRBD1. From germline, CDR1 is SGDLS and CDR2 YYNGEE. Trimming cost V 0 bases and J 5 bases; bases outside gene matches: 4. The CDR3 covers 14 residues. This CDR3 reads CASSVAPGGTEAFF. For the CDR3, the DNA is TGTGCCAGCAGCGTAGCTCCAGGGGGGACTGAAGCTTTCTTT.

This clone was counted a single time. J is TRBJ2-1 and V is TRBV28, with 7 nucleotides matching TRBD1. The CDR3 has 14 residues. V trimming: 7 bases; J trimming: 8 bases; junction bases outside the gene matches: 11. Germline CDR1 MDHEN, CDR2 SYDVKM. CDR3 residues: CASTPDRWDDEQFF. CDR3 sequence (DNA): TGTGCCAGCACACCGGACAGGTGGGACGATGAGCAGTTCTTC.

The chain carries TRBV30 and TRBJ2-2; 7 nucleotides line up with TRBD1. V was pared by 5 bases and J by 8 bases, with 8 bases of the junction left unmatched. CDR1 is GTSNPN, CDR2 SVGIG, per germline (reference sequence). The CDR3 is 13 amino acids. CDR3 in amino acids: CAWSQGIEGELFF. The CDR3 DNA reads as TGTGCCTGGTCACAGGGGATAGAAGGGGAGCTGTTTTTT.

This chain links TRBV7-3 with TRBJ2-3; the match to TRBD1 covers 10 bases. The CDR3 contains 17 residues. With 5 bases clipped from V and 6 bases from J, the junction kept 14 bases outside the gene matches. CDR1 and CDR2 (germline): SGHTA, FQGTGA. CDR3 in amino acids: CASSTSLTGGAGDTQYF. The CDR3 nucleotides are TGTGCCAGCAGCACTTCCTTGACAGGGGGCGCAGGGGATACGCAGTATTTT.

The J gene is TRBJ1-3, the V gene TRBV30; D uncertain. Germline V CDR1 and CDR2: GTSNPN, SVGIG (reference sequence). Trimming shortened V by 0 bases and J by 3 bases, and 15 bases separated the two germline ends. This CDR3 region has 16 residues. The CDR3 DNA follows: TGTGCCTGGAGTGTACGAGGCTACTCTGGTGGAAACACCATATATTTT. Its protein product is CAWSVRGYSGGNTIYF.